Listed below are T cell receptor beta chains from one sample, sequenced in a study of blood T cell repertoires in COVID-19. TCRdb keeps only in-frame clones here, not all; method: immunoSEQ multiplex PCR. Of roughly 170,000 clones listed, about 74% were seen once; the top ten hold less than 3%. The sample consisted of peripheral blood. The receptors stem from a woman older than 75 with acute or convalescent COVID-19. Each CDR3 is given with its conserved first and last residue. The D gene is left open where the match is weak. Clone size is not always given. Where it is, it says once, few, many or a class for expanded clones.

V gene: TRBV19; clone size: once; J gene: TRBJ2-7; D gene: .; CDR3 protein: CASSTNGLEQYF; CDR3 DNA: TGTGCCAGTAGTACCAACGGTCTCGAGCAGTACTTC
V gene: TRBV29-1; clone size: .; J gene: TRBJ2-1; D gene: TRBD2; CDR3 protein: CSPGTSTNEQFF; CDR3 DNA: TGCAGCCCAGGGACTAGCACTAATGAGCAGTTCTTC
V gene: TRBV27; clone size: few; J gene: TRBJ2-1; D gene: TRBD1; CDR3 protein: CASSLGDRDYEQFF; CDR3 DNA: TGTGCCAGCAGTTTGGGGGACAGGGACTATGAGCAGTTCTTC
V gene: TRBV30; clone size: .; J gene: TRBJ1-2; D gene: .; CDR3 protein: CALTASNYGYTF; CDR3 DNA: TGTGCCCTAACAGCTTCTAACTATGGCTACACCTTC
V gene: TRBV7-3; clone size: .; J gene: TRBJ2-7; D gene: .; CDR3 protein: CASSFGGSTYEQYF; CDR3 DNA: TGTGCCAGCAGCTTCGGAGGCAGTACCTACGAGCAGTACTTC
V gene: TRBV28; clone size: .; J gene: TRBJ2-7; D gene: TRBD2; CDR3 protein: CASSLPGLAPSSYEQYF; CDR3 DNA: TGTGCCAGCAGTTTACCCGGACTAGCGCCCAGCTCCTACGAGCAGTACTTC
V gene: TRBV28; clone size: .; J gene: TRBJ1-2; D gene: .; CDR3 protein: CASTIGGGLGYYGYTF; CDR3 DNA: TGTGCCAGCACCATCGGGGGGGGGCTAGGCTACTATGGCTACACCTTC
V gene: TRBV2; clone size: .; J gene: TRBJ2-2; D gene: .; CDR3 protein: CASSDEGDTGELFF; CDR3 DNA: TGTGCCAGCAGTGACGAGGGCGACACCGGGGAGCTGTTTTTT
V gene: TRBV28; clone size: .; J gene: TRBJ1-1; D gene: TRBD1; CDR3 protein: CASSTGGSGTEAFF; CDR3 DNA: TGTGCCAGCAGCACAGGGGGCAGCGGCACTGAAGCTTTCTTT
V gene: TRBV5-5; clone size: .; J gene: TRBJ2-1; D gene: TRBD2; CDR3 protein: CASSLGGTRVNEQFF; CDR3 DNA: TGTGCCAGCAGCCTGGGGGGGACTAGAGTGAATGAGCAGTTCTTC
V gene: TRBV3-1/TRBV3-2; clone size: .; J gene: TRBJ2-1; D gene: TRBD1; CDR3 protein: CASSQVTGDNEQFF; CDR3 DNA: TGTGCCAGCAGCCAAGTGACAGGGGACAATGAGCAGTTCTTC
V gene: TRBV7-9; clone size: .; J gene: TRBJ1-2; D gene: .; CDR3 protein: CASSLLQGGYGYTF; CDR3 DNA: TGTGCCAGCAGCTTACTGCAGGGTGGATATGGCTACACCTTC
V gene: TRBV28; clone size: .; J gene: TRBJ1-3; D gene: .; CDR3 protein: CASRRTLGNTIYF; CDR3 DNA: TGTGCCAGCAGACGGACTCTAGGAAACACCATATATTTT
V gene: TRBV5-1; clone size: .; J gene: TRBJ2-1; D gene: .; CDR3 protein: CASSARGWDPGSEQFF; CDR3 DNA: TGCGCCAGCAGTGCCAGGGGGTGGGATCCCGGGAGTGAGCAGTTCTTC
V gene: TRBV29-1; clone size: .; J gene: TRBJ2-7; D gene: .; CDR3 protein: CSVVASYEQYF; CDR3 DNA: TGCAGCGTTGTAGCGTCCTACGAGCAGTACTTC
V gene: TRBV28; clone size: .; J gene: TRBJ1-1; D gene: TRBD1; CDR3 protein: CASSLLGTDSTEAFF; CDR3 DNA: TGTGCCAGCAGTTTATTAGGGACAGACAGCACTGAAGCTTTCTTT
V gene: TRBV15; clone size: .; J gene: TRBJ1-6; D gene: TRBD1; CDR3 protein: CATSTRTGMVSPLHF; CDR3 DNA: TGTGCCACCAGCACTAGGACAGGGATGGTTTCACCCCTCCACTTT
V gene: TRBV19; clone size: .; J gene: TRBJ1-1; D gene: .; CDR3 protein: CASSWSGTEAFF; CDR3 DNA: TGTGCCAGTAGTTGGTCAGGGACTGAAGCTTTCTTT